This T cell receptor beta chain was captured by sequencing in a study of long-term antiretroviral therapy in people with HIV. In regard to this clone: Its antigen is not identified.

immunoSEQ v3.0 was run at survey level. Profiled with immunoSEQ multiplex PCR; TCRdb holds only in-frame clones, not every one. The sample lists 25,000 to 30,000 clones; about 81% were seen once. The CDR3 runs to 15 residues. With V trimmed by 3 bases and J by 7 bases, 7 bases remained unmatched. Germline values: CDR1 SGHVS, CDR2 FQNEAQ. Whole-study findings and limits: Collection of the blood took place between the mid-2000s and the late 2010s. The ART regimens in use then may have been less effective than current ones.

The receptor's source is a man between 45 and 60 years old with HIV. Sequencing was performed on unsorted PBMCs, taken 2.9 years after starting antiretroviral therapy. The chain employs TRBV7-8 and TRBJ2-1; 9 bases agree with TRBD1. CDR3 sequence reads: CASSFRDRVLNEQFF. In nucleotides, the CDR3 is TGTGCCAGCAGCTTCCGGGACAGGGTATTGAATGAGCAGTTCTTC.